Following are 26 T cell receptor beta chains from one sample sequenced in a study of T cell responses to AZD1222 COVID-19 vaccine (dated by TCRdb to the early 2020s). The sample's time point label is to be understood as: baseline before first vaccination. Libraries were prepared through the immunoSEQ multiplex PCR assay. Not all clones reach the TCRdb copy of this immuneACCESS table, which keeps in-frame sequences only. Checked studies attribute under half of the gap to unresolved V genes and leave the rest unexplained. The sample table shows some 120,000 clones, and over 75% are seen once. The ten top clones hold around 7.5% of the sample. Here the sequenced sample was peripheral blood, taken on day 0 of AZD1222 vaccination. Receptors were obtained from an adult in good health.

The chain carries TRBV28 and TRBJ1-5, with D tentatively TRBD1 (5 bases). V shed 4 bases and J shed 2 bases, with 18 bases lying between them. Per the germline V gene, CDR1 is MDHEN and CDR2 is SYDVKM. This CDR3 has 17 residues. The DNA for the CDR3 is TGTGCCAGCAGTTACGAGGGGCTTGGGAATGGCAATCAGCCCCAGCATTTT. Translating it yields CASSYEGLGNGNQPQHF.

This clone turned up a few times. The chain has TRBV28 and TRBJ2-3; D not certain. The germline V gene has CDR1 MDHEN and CDR2 SYDVKM. There are 14 residues in the CDR3. Trimming took 3 bases from V and 1 from J, leaving 8 bases between them. CDR3 DNA sequence: TGTGCCAGCAGTTTGAACGGAGGCACAGATACGCAGTATTTT. Translation: CASSLNGGTDTQYF.

V is TRBV5-4 and J is TRBJ2-2; D is unclear. The germline V gene encodes CDR1 SGHNT and CDR2 YYREEE (reference sequence). This CDR3 has 13 amino acids. Trimming stripped 1 base from V and 3 bases from J, with 4 bases between. The CDR3 sequence is CASSLSDTGELFF. The CDR3 DNA reads TGTGCCAGCAGCTTGTCCGACACCGGGGAGCTGTTTTTT.

The chain is built from TRBV6-5 and TRBJ1-5; a weak D match, TRBD1 (6 bases). The germline V gene encodes CDR1 MNHEY and CDR2 SVGAGI. This CDR3 region has 13 residues. With 4 bases removed from V and 5 bases from J, the gap between germline ends came to 9 bases. CDR3 region: CASSLTGYQPQHF. In nucleotides, the CDR3 is TGTGCCAGCAGTTTGACAGGATATCAGCCCCAGCATTTT.

The chain is built from TRBV15 and TRBJ1-6; no definite D call. Trimming removed 5 bases at V and 2 bases at J, with 13 bases between. This CDR3 spans 16 amino acids. The V gene's germline CDR1 is LNHNV and CDR2 YYDKDF (reference sequence). The CDR3 is CATSSPRGTYNSPLHF. CDR3 bases: TGTGCCACCAGCTCTCCCCGGGGAACCTATAATTCACCCCTCCACTTT. Supplemented by reference TRBV15 and TRBJ1-6, the full variable domain reads DAMVIQNPRYQVTQFGKPVTLSCSQTLNHNVMYWYQQKSSQAPKLLFHYYDKDFNNEADTPDNFQSRRPNTSFCFLDIRSPGLGDTAMYLCATSSPRGTYNSPLHFGNGTRLTVT.

The chain is built from TRBV2 and TRBJ2-3, with a tentative D call TRBD1 (5 bases). CDR3 size: 16 residues. Trimming took 7 bases from V and 2 from J, leaving 19 bases between them. Germline CDR1 SNHLY, CDR2 FYNNEI. The CDR3 bases are TGTGCCAGCAAGGGGCGCAGGGCATTACCCACAGATACGCAGTATTTT. Translating it yields CASKGRRALPTDTQYF.

The rearrangement joins TRBV3-1 (or the pseudogene TRBV3-2) to TRBJ1-6, with a possible D match to TRBD1 (5 bases). Trimming stripped 3 bases from V and 9 bases from J, with 15 bases between. Per germline, CDR1 LGHDT and CDR2 YNNKEL (reference sequence). The CDR3 extends over 15 amino acids. The CDR3 reads CASSHLRGVSSPLHF. In nucleotides, the CDR3 is TGTGCCAGCAGCCACTTAAGGGGAGTGAGTTCACCCCTCCACTTT.

This chain connects TRBV29-1 to TRBJ1-1; D is possibly TRBD1 (5 bases). This CDR3 is built from 11 residues. Looked up from germline, CDR1 is SQVTM and CDR2 is ANQGSEA. Trimming took 1 base from V and 6 from J, leaving 6 bases between them. DNA for the CDR3: TGCAGCGTTGAAGGGGGGGCTGAAGCTTTCTTT. Translated, it gives CSVEGGAEAFF.

The V gene is TRBV19, the J gene TRBJ2-7, with TRBD1 as a possible D gene (6 bases). This CDR3 is 12 amino acids long. CDR1 and CDR2 (germline): LNHDA, SQIVND (reference sequence). The germline V and J ends were trimmed by 5 bases and 4 bases, with 9 bases remaining between them. For the CDR3, the DNA is TGTGCCAGTAGTTCCAGGGGATACGAGCAGTACTTC. Residues: CASSSRGYEQYF. Filled out from reference TRBV19 and TRBJ2-7, the complete variable domain reads DGGITQSPKYLFRKEGQNVTLSCEQNLNHDAMYWYRQDPGQGLRLIYYSQIVNDFQKGDIAEGYSVSREKKESFPLTVTSAQKNPTAFYLCASSSRGYEQYFGPGTRLTVT.

The chain recombines TRBV6-5 with TRBJ2-3; a possible D gene is TRBD2 (6 bases). CDR1 is MNHEY and CDR2 is SVGAGI in the germline V gene. The CDR3 has 13 residues. The V gene lost 7 bases and the J gene lost 5 bases, with 13 bases spanning the gap. The CDR3 here is CASKASAGDTQYF. CDR3 DNA: TGTGCCAGCAAGGCCTCAGCGGGAGATACGCAGTATTTT.

The V and J genes are TRBV4-2 and TRBJ1-1; D is perhaps TRBD1 (5 bases). CDR3 length: 14 residues. V lost 0 bases and J 1 base, leaving 6 bases between the germline ends. CDR1 is LGHNA, CDR2 YNFKEQ, per germline. The CDR3, as DNA: TGTGCCAGCAGCCAAGATCAGGGGAACACTGAAGCTTTCTTT. It specifies CASSQDQGNTEAFF.

This chain uses TRBV28 with TRBJ1-1, with no clear D. Germline lookup yields CDR1 MDHEN and CDR2 SYDVKM. V lost 2 bases and J 2 bases, leaving 6 bases between the germline ends. The CDR3 runs to 13 residues. The CDR3 is CASSLDGNTEAFF. CDR3 bases: TGTGCCAGCAGTTTAGACGGTAACACTGAAGCTTTCTTT.

This chain links TRBV9 with TRBJ1-4; D is possibly TRBD1 (6 bases). Germline V CDR1 and CDR2: SGDLS, YYNGEE. Trimming left V 3 bases short and J 6 bases short, with 9 bases between. The CDR3 is 13 amino acids. For the CDR3, the DNA is TGTGCCAGCAGCGCCGGGGGCGATGAAAAACTGTTTTTT. This sequence encodes CASSAGGDEKLFF.

The table lists this clone with a count of one. The chain employs TRBV5-4 and TRBJ2-1; D gene unclear. V was cut by 1 base and J by 5 bases, with 7 bases left in between. CDR1 SGHNT and CDR2 YYREEE come from the germline V gene (reference sequence). There are 13 residues in the CDR3. The CDR3 nucleotides are TGTGCCAGCAGCTTGACGGCTCACAATGAGCAGTTCTTC. It translates to CASSLTAHNEQFF.

The CDR3 DNA reads as TGTGCCAGTAGGGATGGTTACGAGCAGTACTTC. Translation gives CASRDGYEQYF. The chain employs TRBV19 and TRBJ2-7, with D unresolved. The CDR3 is made up of 11 amino acids. V shed 6 bases and J shed 4 bases, with 7 bases lying between them. CDR1 is LNHDA and CDR2 is SQIVND in the germline V gene (reference sequence). The complete variable domain, with remaining parts taken from reference TRBV19 and TRBJ2-7, reads DGGITQSPKYLFRKEGQNVTLSCEQNLNHDAMYWYRQDPGQGLRLIYYSQIVNDFQKGDIAEGYSVSREKKESFPLTVTSAQKNPTAFYLCASRDGYEQYFGPGTRLTVT.

This chain connects TRBV27 to TRBJ1-5; 8 bases map to TRBD1. CDR1 MNHEY and CDR2 SMNVEV come from the germline V gene (reference sequence). The CDR3 is 14 amino acids. The V gene end was trimmed by 5 bases and the J gene end by 10 bases; junction bases not matched to a gene: 10. The DNA for the CDR3 is TGTGCCAGCAGTCCACAGGGGGAAAGCTTCCCCCAGCATTTT. Protein: CASSPQGESFPQHF.

The genes are TRBV4-2 and TRBJ1-3; D is unresolved. CDR3 size: 16 residues. Trimming pared 0 bases from V and 0 bases from J, leaving 9 bases between. The germline V gene has CDR1 LGHNA and CDR2 YNFKEQ. The CDR3 DNA sequence: TGTGCCAGCAGCCAAGATCCTGGCAGCTCTGGAAACACCATATATTTT. It yields the protein CASSQDPGSSGNTIYF.

This clone was seen just once. The chain is built from TRBV6-5 and TRBJ1-5, with TRBD1 as a possible D gene (6 bases). The ends were cut back, 4 bases at V and 7 bases at J, with 11 bases in the middle. The CDR3 is made up of 13 amino acids. Per germline, CDR1 MNHEY and CDR2 SVGAGI. The CDR3 reads CASSSQGGQPQHF. CDR3 nucleotides: TGTGCCAGCAGTTCACAGGGAGGACAGCCCCAGCATTTT.

Of note for this clone: Other nucleotide sequences from this sample produce the same CDR3. The V call is TRBV7-9, the J call TRBJ1-3; 7 positions agree with TRBD1. Germline V gene lookup returns CDR1 SEHNR and CDR2 FQNEAQ (reference sequence). Trimming at V came to 3 bases and at J to 4 bases, leaving 3 bases not matched to a gene. CDR3 length equals 14 residues. The DNA of the CDR3 is TGTGCCAGCAGCTTCACAGGGGCAGGAAACACCATATATTTT. This encodes CASSFTGAGNTIYF.

The chain carries TRBV10-3 and TRBJ1-3; possibly TRBD1 for D (6 bases). V lost 6 bases to trimming and J lost 2 bases, with 11 bases between them. There are 14 residues in the CDR3. From germline, CDR1 is ENHRY and CDR2 SYGVKD. The DNA for the CDR3 is TGTGCCATCAGCAATGGGGGCCCTGGAAACACCATATATTTT. Residues: CAISNGGPGNTIYF.

This chain uses TRBV28 with TRBJ2-1; D perhaps matches TRBD2 (6 bases). The germline V and J ends were trimmed by 6 bases and 0 bases, with 9 bases remaining between them. This CDR3 has 14 residues. Germline assignment: CDR1 MDHEN and CDR2 SYDVKM. For the CDR3, the DNA is TGTGCCAGCAGGGTGGAGGGCTCCTACAATGAGCAGTTCTTC. Its translation: CASRVEGSYNEQFF.

DNA of the CDR3: TGTGCCAGCAGGACCGTGAGTAGGGAGACCCAGTACTTC. Its protein is CASRTVSRETQYF. The rearrangement links TRBV2 to TRBJ2-5; D is ambiguous. The CDR3 has 13 residues. Per the germline V gene, CDR1 is SNHLY and CDR2 is FYNNEI. The V end lost 6 bases, the J end lost 5 bases, and 13 bases lay between the germline ends.

This clone was seen only once. The sample carries other DNA sequences with the same CDR3. J is TRBJ1-1 and V is TRBV6-5; D gene unclear. The V gene lost 0 bases and the J gene lost 1 base, with 3 bases spanning the gap. The germline V gene has CDR1 MNHEY and CDR2 SVGAGI. The CDR3 contains 13 residues. The DNA of the CDR3 is TGTGCCAGCAGTTACTCGAGGAACACTGAAGCTTTCTTT. This codes for CASSYSRNTEAFF.

V is TRBV2 and J is TRBJ1-5, with a possible D match to TRBD1 (6 bases). This CDR3 has 13 residues. Germline V gene data show CDR1 as SNHLY and CDR2 as FYNNEI. Trimming left V 6 bases short and J 4 bases short, with 10 bases between. The CDR3 bases are TGTGCCAGCAGACAGGGCCCTAATCAGCCCCAGCATTTT. As protein: CASRQGPNQPQHF.

The rearrangement links TRBV11-2 to TRBJ1-3; D is uncertain. The CDR3 totals 15 residues. Between the trimmed V and J ends, which lost 3 bases and 0 bases, there was a span of 9 bases. CDR1 is SGHAT and CDR2 is FQNNGV in the germline V gene. The CDR3 reads CASSLDRSSGNTIYF. In DNA, the CDR3 is TGTGCCAGCAGCTTGGACCGAAGCTCTGGAAACACCATATATTTT.

This rearrangement joins TRBV27 to TRBJ1-2; D possibly corresponds to TRBD1 (5 bases). V gave up 2 bases and J gave up 7 bases, with 14 bases separating them. Germline V gives CDR1 MNHEY, CDR2 SMNVEV (reference sequence). This CDR3 spans 14 amino acids. CDR3 sequence reads: CASSLTPRQGGYTF. CDR3 in DNA: TGTGCCAGCAGTTTAACGCCGAGGCAGGGTGGCTACACCTTC.